The clone carrying this T cell receptor beta chain showed up many times. Its antigen remains unknown. Time point indicated: newly diagnosed GD, antithyroid drugs for less than 3 months. There was RNA extracted from PBMCs, and the TCR library was made from it. The source of the sample is a study of regulatory T cells in long-lasting Graves disease. Study overall: Duration of antithyroid drug therapy among newly diagnosed Graves' patients was under 3 months.

According to the study, TCR beta libraries were built with iRepertoire HTBI primers and CDR3-region Arm-PCR. TCRdb reprocessed the multiplex PCR reads with MiXCR, giving one entry per CDR3 protein. The profile shows 250,000 or so distinct CDR3 sequences, just over 20% of them singletons. Study-level points and caveats: Patients whose Graves' disease persisted exhibited lower TCR diversity than those newly diagnosed. Limited samples may have lowered accuracy.

The CDR3 is 15 amino acids. Trimming removed 3 bases from V and 0 bases from J, with 12 bases in between. Germline V gives CDR1 SQVTM, CDR2 ANQGSEA. This chain connects TRBV29-1 to TRBJ2-1; D may be TRBD1 or TRBD2 (6 bases each). This material consisted of peripheral blood mononuclear cells (PBMCs), taken at new diagnosis, from a patient treated with antithyroid drugs. The receptor comes from a female donor with Graves disease. The CDR3: CSVEGGPSSYNEQFF. The CDR3 DNA reads as TGCAGCGTTGAGGGGGGCCCTAGCTCCTACAATGAGCAGTTCTTC.